This T cell receptor beta chain is drawn from a study of response to subunit inactivated influenza vaccine. As concerns this clonotype: Its antigen is unidentified.

Study-wide findings and caveats: The study's authors posited that every seasonal influenza vaccination enlists few new T cells.

The germline V gene has CDR1 SGHAT and CDR2 FQNNGV. Trimming stripped 4 bases from V and 4 bases from J, with 23 bases between. The CDR3 is 18 amino acids. In TCRdb, the RT-PCR reads were re-called with MiXCR into one record per CDR3 protein. This table holds fewer than 700,000 distinct CDR3 sequences, about an eighth found once. The clonotype comes from a middle-aged man who received an inactivated influenza vaccine. The V call is TRBV11-2, the J call TRBJ2-1; possibly TRBD2 for D (7 bases). The material was PBMCs from blood, obtained 45 days after vaccination. Here the CDR3 DNA reads TGTGCCAGCAGCTCCCCATTAGGGGGGGGCCTCGGGTACAATGAGCAGTTCTTC. This gives the protein CASSSPLGGGLGYNEQFF.